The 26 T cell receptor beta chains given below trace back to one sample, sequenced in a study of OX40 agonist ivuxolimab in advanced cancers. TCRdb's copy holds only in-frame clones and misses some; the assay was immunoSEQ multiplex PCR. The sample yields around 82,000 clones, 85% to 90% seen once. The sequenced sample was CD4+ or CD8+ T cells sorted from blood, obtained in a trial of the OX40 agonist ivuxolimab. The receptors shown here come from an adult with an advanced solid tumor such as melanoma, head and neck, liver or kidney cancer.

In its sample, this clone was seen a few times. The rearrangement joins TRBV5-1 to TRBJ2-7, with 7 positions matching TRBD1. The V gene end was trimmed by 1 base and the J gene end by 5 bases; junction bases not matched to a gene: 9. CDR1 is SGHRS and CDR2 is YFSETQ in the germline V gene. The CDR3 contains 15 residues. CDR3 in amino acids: CASSLSTTGVDEQYF. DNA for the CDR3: TGCGCCAGCAGCTTGTCCACAACAGGGGTCGACGAGCAGTACTTC.

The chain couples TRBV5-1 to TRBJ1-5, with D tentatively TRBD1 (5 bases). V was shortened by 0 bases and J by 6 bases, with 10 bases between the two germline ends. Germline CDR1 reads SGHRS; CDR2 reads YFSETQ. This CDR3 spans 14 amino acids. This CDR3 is CASSLEGPGQPQHF. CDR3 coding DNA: TGCGCCAGCAGCTTGGAGGGACCAGGTCAGCCCCAGCATTTT.

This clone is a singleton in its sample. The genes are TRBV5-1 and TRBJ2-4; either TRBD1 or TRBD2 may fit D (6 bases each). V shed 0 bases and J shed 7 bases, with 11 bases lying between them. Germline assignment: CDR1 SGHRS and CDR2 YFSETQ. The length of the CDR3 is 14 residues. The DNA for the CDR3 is TGCGCCAGCAGCTTGGAGTGGGGGGCTAACATTCAGTACTTC. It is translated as CASSLEWGANIQYF.

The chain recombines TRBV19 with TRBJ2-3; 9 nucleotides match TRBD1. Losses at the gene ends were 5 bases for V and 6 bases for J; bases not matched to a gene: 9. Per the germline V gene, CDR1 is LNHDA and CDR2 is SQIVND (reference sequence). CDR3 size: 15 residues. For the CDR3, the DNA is TGTGCCAGTAGTGTCACAGGGGGCGGGAAGGATACGCAGTATTTT. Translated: CASSVTGGGKDTQYF.

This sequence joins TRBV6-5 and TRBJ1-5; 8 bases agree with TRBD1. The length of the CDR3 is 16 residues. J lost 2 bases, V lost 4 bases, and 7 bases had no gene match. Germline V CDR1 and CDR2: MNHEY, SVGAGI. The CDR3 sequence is CASSSLTGVGNQPQHF. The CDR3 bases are TGTGCCAGCAGTTCCCTGACAGGGGTTGGCAATCAGCCCCAGCATTTT.

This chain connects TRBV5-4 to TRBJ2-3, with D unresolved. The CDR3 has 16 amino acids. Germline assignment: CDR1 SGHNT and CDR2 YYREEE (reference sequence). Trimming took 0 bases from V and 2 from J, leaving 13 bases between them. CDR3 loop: CASSLVGGLNTDTQYF. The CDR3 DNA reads TGTGCCAGCAGCTTGGTGGGCGGTCTGAACACAGATACGCAGTATTTT.

The CDR3 loop reads CASSPGQGHTQYF. For the CDR3, the DNA is TGCGCCAGCAGCCCGGGACAGGGGCATACGCAGTATTTT. The chain couples TRBV5-1 to TRBJ2-3; 10 positions agree with TRBD1. Germline-derived CDR1 and CDR2 are SGHRS and YFSETQ. V lost 4 bases and J lost 7; bases outside the gene matches: 3. The CDR3 totals 13 residues.

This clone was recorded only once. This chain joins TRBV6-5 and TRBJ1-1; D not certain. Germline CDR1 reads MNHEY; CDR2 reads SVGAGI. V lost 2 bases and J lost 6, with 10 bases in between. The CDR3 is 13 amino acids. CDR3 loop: CASSYGGFAEAFF. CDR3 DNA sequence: TGTGCCAGCAGTTACGGAGGTTTTGCTGAAGCTTTCTTT.

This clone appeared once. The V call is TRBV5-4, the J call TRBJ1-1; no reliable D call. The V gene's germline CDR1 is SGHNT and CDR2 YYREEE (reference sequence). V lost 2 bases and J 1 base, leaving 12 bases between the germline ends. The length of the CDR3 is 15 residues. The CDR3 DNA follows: TGTGCCAGCAGCTTAAAGTTAGGAGAGAACACTGAAGCTTTCTTT. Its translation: CASSLKLGENTEAFF.

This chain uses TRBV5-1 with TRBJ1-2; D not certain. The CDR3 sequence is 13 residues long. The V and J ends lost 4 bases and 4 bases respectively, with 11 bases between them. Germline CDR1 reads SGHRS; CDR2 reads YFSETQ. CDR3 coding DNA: TGCGCCAGCAGCGCGACCGGGCGCTATGGCTACACCTTC. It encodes CASSATGRYGYTF.

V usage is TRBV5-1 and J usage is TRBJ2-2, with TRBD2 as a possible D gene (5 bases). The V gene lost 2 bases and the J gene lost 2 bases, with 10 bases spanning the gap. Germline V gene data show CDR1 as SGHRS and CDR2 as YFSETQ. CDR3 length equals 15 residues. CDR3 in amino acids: CASSFGGLNTGELFF. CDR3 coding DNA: TGCGCCAGCAGCTTTGGCGGACTTAACACCGGGGAGCTGTTTTTT.

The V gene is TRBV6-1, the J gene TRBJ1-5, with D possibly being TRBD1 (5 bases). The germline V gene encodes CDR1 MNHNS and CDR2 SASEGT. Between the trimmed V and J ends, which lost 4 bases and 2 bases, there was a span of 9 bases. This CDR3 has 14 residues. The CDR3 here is CASSGGGGNQPQHF. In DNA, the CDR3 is TGTGCCAGCAGTGGGGGAGGGGGCAATCAGCCCCAGCATTTT.

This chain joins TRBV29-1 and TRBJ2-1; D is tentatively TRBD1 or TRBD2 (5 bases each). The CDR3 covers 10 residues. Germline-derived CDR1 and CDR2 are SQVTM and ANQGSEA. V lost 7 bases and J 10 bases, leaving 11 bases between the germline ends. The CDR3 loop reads CSASGREQFF. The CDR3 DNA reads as TGCAGCGCATCGGGGCGAGAGCAGTTCTTC.

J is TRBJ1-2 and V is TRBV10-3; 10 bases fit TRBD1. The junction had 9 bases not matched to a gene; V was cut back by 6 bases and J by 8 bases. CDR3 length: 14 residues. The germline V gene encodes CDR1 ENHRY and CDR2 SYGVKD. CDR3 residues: CAIRGDRGGIGYTF. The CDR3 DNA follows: TGTGCCATCAGGGGGGACAGGGGAGGTATCGGCTACACCTTC.

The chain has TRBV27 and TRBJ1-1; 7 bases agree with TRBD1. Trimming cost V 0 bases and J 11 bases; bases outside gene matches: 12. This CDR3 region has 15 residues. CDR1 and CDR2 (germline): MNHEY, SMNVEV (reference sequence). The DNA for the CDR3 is TGTGCCAGCAGTTTATCGCGGACAGGATACTCCTCTGCTTTCTTT. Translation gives CASSLSRTGYSSAFF.

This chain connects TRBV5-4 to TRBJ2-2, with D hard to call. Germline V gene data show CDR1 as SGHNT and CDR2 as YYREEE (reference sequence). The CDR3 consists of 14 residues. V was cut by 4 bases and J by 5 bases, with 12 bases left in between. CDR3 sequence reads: CASSLGKGTGELFF. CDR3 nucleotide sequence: TGTGCCAGCAGCCTAGGAAAAGGTACCGGGGAGCTGTTTTTT.

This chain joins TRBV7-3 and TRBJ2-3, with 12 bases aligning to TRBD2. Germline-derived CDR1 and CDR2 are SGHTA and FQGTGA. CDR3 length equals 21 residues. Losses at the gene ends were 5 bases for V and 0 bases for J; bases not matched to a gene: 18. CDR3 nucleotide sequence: TGTGCCAGCAGCCAACCTCTAATCTCCTCTAGCGGGGGGGAGAGCACAGATACGCAGTATTTT. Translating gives CASSQPLISSSGGESTDTQYF.

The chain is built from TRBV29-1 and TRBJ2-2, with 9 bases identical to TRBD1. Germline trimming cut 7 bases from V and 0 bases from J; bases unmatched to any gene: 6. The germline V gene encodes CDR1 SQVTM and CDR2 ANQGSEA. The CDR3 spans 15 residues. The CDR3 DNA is TGCAGCGCTCGACAGGGGGGAACGAACACCGGGGAGCTGTTTTTT. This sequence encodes CSARQGGTNTGELFF.

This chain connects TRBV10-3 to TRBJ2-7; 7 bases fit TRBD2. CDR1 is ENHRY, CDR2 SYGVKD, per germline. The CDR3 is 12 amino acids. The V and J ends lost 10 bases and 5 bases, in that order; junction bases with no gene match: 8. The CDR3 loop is CATSGTNDEQYF. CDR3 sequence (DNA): TGTGCCACCTCCGGGACTAACGACGAGCAGTACTTC.

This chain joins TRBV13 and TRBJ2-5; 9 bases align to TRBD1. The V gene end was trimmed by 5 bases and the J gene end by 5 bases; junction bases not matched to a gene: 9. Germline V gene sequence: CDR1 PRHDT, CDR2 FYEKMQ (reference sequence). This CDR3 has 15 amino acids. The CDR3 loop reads CASSKGQGRGETQYF. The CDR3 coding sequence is TGTGCCAGCAGCAAGGGACAGGGTAGAGGGGAGACCCAGTACTTC.

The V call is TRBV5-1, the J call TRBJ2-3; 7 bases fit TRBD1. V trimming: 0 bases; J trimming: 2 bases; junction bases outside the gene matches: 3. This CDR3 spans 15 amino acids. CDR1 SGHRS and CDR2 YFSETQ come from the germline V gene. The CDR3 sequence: CASSLGGTVTDTQYF. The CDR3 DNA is TGCGCCAGCAGCTTGGGAGGGACAGTCACAGATACGCAGTATTTT. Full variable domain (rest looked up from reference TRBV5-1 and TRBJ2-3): KAGVTQTPRYLIKTRGQQVTLSCSPISGHRSVSWYQQTPGQGLQFLFEYFSETQRNKGNFPGRFSGRQFSNSRSEMNVSTLELGDSALYLCASSLGGTVTDTQYFGPGTRLTVL.

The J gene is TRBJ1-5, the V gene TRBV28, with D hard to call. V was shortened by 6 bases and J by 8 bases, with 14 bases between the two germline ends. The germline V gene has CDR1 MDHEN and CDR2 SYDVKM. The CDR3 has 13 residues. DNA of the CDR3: TGTGCCAGCAGGGCAGAGACTTGGGAGCCCCAGCATTTT. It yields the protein CASRAETWEPQHF. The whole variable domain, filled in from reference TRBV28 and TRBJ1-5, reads DVKVTQSSRYLVKRTGEKVFLECVQDMDHENMFWYRQDPGLGLRLIYFSYDVKMKEKGDIPEGYSVSREKKERFSLILESASTNQTSMYLCASRAETWEPQHFGDGTRLSIL.

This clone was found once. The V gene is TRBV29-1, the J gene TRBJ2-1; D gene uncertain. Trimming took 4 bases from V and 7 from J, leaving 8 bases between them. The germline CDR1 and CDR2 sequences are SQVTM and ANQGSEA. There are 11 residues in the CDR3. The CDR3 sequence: CSVAAWNEQFF. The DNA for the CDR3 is TGCAGCGTTGCGGCCTGGAATGAGCAGTTCTTC.

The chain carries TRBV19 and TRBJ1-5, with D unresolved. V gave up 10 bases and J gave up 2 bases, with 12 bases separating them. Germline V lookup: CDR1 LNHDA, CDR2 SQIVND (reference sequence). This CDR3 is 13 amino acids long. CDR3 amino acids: CATSVLGNQPQHF. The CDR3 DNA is TGTGCCACCTCGGTGTTAGGCAATCAGCCCCAGCATTTT.

The chain's CDR3 is CASSPFLYSGNTGELFF. CDR3 sequence (DNA): TGTGCCAGCAGCCCGTTTCTGTACTCCGGGAACACCGGGGAGCTGTTTTTT. The rearrangement uses TRBV7-3 and TRBJ2-2; D ambiguous. The germline V gene has CDR1 SGHTA and CDR2 FQGTGA. The CDR3 has 17 amino acids. The ends were cut back, 5 bases at V and 1 base at J, with 17 bases in the middle.

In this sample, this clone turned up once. This CDR3 is CASSPRQGIVYEQYF. CDR3 in DNA: TGTGCCAGCAGCCCTAGACAGGGGATCGTCTACGAGCAGTACTTC. The rearrangement joins TRBV14 to TRBJ2-7; the match to TRBD1 covers 8 bases. Losses at the gene ends were 4 bases for V and 3 bases for J; bases not matched to a gene: 8. The germline CDR1 and CDR2 sequences are SGHDN and FVKESK. The CDR3 loop spans 15 amino acids.